Listed here are 24 T cell receptor beta chains from one sample, sequenced in a study of regulatory T cells in long-lasting Graves disease. Time point meaning: persistent/refractory GD, antithyroid drugs over 5 years with positive TRAb. Extracted PBMC RNA gave rise to the TCR library. The TCR beta library used iRepertoire HTBI primers with Arm-PCR amplification of CDR3. TCRdb called the multiplex PCR reads again in MiXCR, with one record for every CDR3 protein. The repertoire holds about 400,000 distinct CDR3 sequences, more than 20% seen once, with around 21% in the top ten. The sample consisted of peripheral blood mononuclear cells (PBMCs), taken when the disease was refractory, from a patient treated with antithyroid drugs. The receptors come from a female donor with Graves disease.

This chain joins TRBV5-6 and TRBJ1-1; 8 bases agree with TRBD1. Germline CDR1 is SGHDT and CDR2 is YYEEEE. V was pared by 3 bases and J by 5 bases, with 6 bases of the junction left unmatched. This CDR3 has 14 residues. CDR3 residues: CASSSTGGRTEAFF. As DNA, the CDR3 is TGTGCCAGCAGCTCCACAGGGGGTCGGACTGAAGCTTTCTTT.

The V and J genes are TRBV6-4 and TRBJ2-1; 9 bases are shared with TRBD2. Germline CDR1 is MRHNA and CDR2 is SNTAGT. The V and J ends lost 6 bases and 0 bases, in that order; junction bases with no gene match: 6. The CDR3 has 16 residues. CDR3 residues: CASSRLAASSYNEQFF. As DNA, the CDR3 is TGTGCCAGCAGCCGACTAGCGGCGAGCTCCTACAATGAGCAGTTCTTC.

This rearrangement joins TRBV13 to TRBJ2-7; 11 nucleotides agree with TRBD1. Per the germline V gene, CDR1 is PRHDT and CDR2 is FYEKMQ (reference sequence). V shed 5 bases, J shed 7 bases, and the junction held 10 bases outside the gene matches. CDR3 length equals 15 residues. The CDR3 spells CASSPRGTGGREQYF. Written as DNA, the CDR3 is TGTGCCAGCAGCCCCAGGGGGACAGGGGGTCGGGAGCAGTACTTC.

The chain recombines TRBV20-1 with TRBJ2-2; possibly TRBD1 for D (5 bases). The CDR3 has 15 amino acids. The germline V gene has CDR1 DFQATT and CDR2 SNEGSKA (reference sequence). V dropped 1 base and J dropped 1 base, with 10 bases sitting between them. In nucleotides, the CDR3 is TGCAGTGCTAGAGTAGAAGGGGTGAACACCGGGGAGCTGTTTTTT. It translates to CSARVEGVNTGELFF.

This clonotype was picked up many times. The chain carries TRBV12-3 or TRBV12-4 and TRBJ1-2; D is unclear. The CDR3 is made up of 14 amino acids. Trimming pared 8 bases from V and 0 bases from J, leaving 13 bases between. DNA for the CDR3: TGTGCCAGCGGAGGAGTAGGTTCTAACTATGGCTACACCTTC. The encoded protein is CASGGVGSNYGYTF.

The J gene is TRBJ2-2, the V gene TRBV10-3; the D gene is possibly TRBD1 (5 bases). V was trimmed by 4 bases and J by 1 base, leaving 7 bases between them. This CDR3 region has 14 residues. The germline V gene has CDR1 ENHRY and CDR2 SYGVKD. The CDR3 DNA reads as TGTGCCATCAGTGCAACAGGGAACACCGGGGAGCTGTTTTTT. This gives the protein CAISATGNTGELFF.

In its sample, this clonotype was seen a few times. The chain combines TRBV6-1 with TRBJ2-5, with 9 bases fitting TRBD1. Germline-derived CDR1 and CDR2 are MNHNS and SASEGT. Trimming removed 5 bases from V and 2 bases from J; junction bases left unmatched: 9. The CDR3 is 16 amino acids. The CDR3 nucleotides are TGTGCCAGCAGTCAGACGGGACAGGGAATACAAGAGACCCAGTACTTC. This gives the protein CASSQTGQGIQETQYF.

The genes are TRBV5-1 and TRBJ2-2; D possibly corresponds to TRBD2 (6 bases). This CDR3 has 13 residues. CDR1 and CDR2 from the germline V gene are SGHRS and YFSETQ. V lost 7 bases and J lost 7, with 14 bases in between. CDR3 region: CASQRRDGGELFF. The CDR3 DNA sequence: TGCGCCAGCCAGAGGCGGGACGGCGGGGAGCTGTTTTTT. The variable domain in full, with the rest retrieved from reference TRBV5-1 and TRBJ2-2, is KAGVTQTPRYLIKTRGQQVTLSCSPISGHRSVSWYQQTPGQGLQFLFEYFSETQRNKGNFPGRFSGRQFSNSRSEMNVSTLELGDSALYLCASQRRDGGELFFGEGSRLTVL.

This clonotype has a handful of counts. The rearrangement joins TRBV7-9 to TRBJ1-1, with 9 bases matching TRBD1. J lost 1 base, V lost 3 bases, and 3 bases had no gene match. Germline CDR1 reads SEHNR; CDR2 reads FQNEAQ (reference sequence). The CDR3 covers 15 residues. In DNA form, the CDR3 reads TGTGCCAGCAGCTTCCCGGACAGGGGGAACACTGAAGCTTTCTTT. Protein: CASSFPDRGNTEAFF.

About this clonotype: A much larger clone is a single base away; this may be a read error. The J gene is TRBJ1-2, the V gene TRBV28; 8 nucleotides align to TRBD1. The CDR3 is 13 amino acids. Germline V lookup: CDR1 MDHEN, CDR2 SYDVKM. With V trimmed by 5 bases and J by 6 bases, 5 bases remained unmatched. For the CDR3, the DNA is TGTGCCAGCAGTCCGGACAGGGCGGATGGCTACACCTTC. Translated: CASSPDRADGYTF.

This clonotype was seen at least ten times. The gene calls are TRBV7-2 and TRBJ2-7; TRBD2 aligns across 10 bases. This CDR3 contains 15 residues. Losses at the gene ends were 4 bases for V and 2 bases for J; bases not matched to a gene: 5. Germline V gives CDR1 SGHTA, CDR2 FQGNSA. CDR3 in amino acids: CASSSSGLATYEQYF. Here the CDR3 DNA reads TGTGCCAGCAGCTCCTCGGGACTAGCGACCTACGAGCAGTACTTC.

This clonotype was observed at least ten times. CDR3 in amino acids: CSASMAGGNIQYF. CDR3 nucleotide sequence: TGCAGTGCTAGCATGGCGGGGGGCAACATTCAGTACTTC. The chain couples TRBV20-1 to TRBJ2-4; 8 positions agree with TRBD2. The CDR3 runs 13 residues. The germline V gene encodes CDR1 DFQATT and CDR2 SNEGSKA (reference sequence). Germline trimming cut 3 bases from V and 7 bases from J; bases unmatched to any gene: 5.

This clonotype was observed a few times. The CDR3 coding sequence is TGTGCCAGCAGCTCGACAGGGGTGGGGGGAAGGGAGACCCAGTACTTC. This gives the protein CASSSTGVGGRETQYF. This chain connects TRBV7-2 to TRBJ2-5, with TRBD1 matching 8 bases. CDR1 and CDR2 (germline): SGHTA, FQGNSA. This CDR3 has 16 residues. With V trimmed by 4 bases and J by 5 bases, 12 bases remained unmatched.

The chain recombines TRBV20-1 with TRBJ2-5, with 7 bases aligning to TRBD1. J gave up 4 bases and V 2 bases, and 10 bases lay outside the gene matches. The CDR3 totals 15 residues. Germline V gene lookup returns CDR1 DFQATT and CDR2 SNEGSKA (reference sequence). For the CDR3, the DNA is TGCAGTGCTAGACGACAGGGCGGTTACGTAGAGACCCAGTACTTC. Translation: CSARRQGGYVETQYF.

The J gene is TRBJ2-7, the V gene TRBV6-5; 7 bases map to TRBD1. The CDR3 is 17 residues long. Unmatched junction bases numbered 19, after V lost 4 bases and J lost 7 bases. Germline lookup yields CDR1 MNHEY and CDR2 SVGAGI. In DNA, the CDR3 is TGTGCCAGCAGTTGCTTTAATCAGGTTGGACAGGTCTCGGAGCAGTACTTC. Protein sequence: CASSCFNQVGQVSEQYF.

This clonotype was observed at least ten times. The V and J genes are TRBV12-3 or TRBV12-4 and TRBJ1-2; no reliable D call. CDR3 length: 12 residues. The V end lost 5 bases, the J end lost 8 bases, and 12 bases lay between the germline ends. In nucleotides, the CDR3 is TGTGCCAGCAGTCGGACGGACGCGGGCTACACCTTC. It translates to CASSRTDAGYTF.

The table lists this clonotype with many counts. The chain recombines TRBV6-5 with TRBJ1-4; tentatively, D is TRBD1 (5 bases). Trimming left V 0 bases short and J 5 bases short, with 7 bases between. Per the germline V gene, CDR1 is MNHEY and CDR2 is SVGAGI. The CDR3 length is 14 residues. DNA of the CDR3: TGTGCCAGCAGTTACTCCGGGGGGAATGAAAAACTGTTTTTT. Translation gives CASSYSGGNEKLFF.

This clonotype was counted ten times or more. The genes are TRBV15 and TRBJ1-1; 7 bases align to TRBD1. Trimming removed 0 bases from V and 2 bases from J; junction bases left unmatched: 3. The length of the CDR3 is 15 residues. The germline gives CDR1 LNHNV, CDR2 YYDKDF (reference sequence). CDR3 region: CATSREGTANTEAFF. CDR3 DNA sequence: TGTGCCACCAGCAGAGAAGGGACAGCAAACACTGAAGCTTTCTTT. The full variable domain, with the rest looked up from reference TRBV15 and TRBJ1-1, is DAMVIQNPRYQVTQFGKPVTLSCSQTLNHNVMYWYQQKSSQAPKLLFHYYDKDFNNEADTPDNFQSRRPNTSFCFLDIRSPGLGDTAMYLCATSREGTANTEAFFGQGTRLTVV.

The CDR3 region is CASSPGQGRSQPQHF. The CDR3 nucleotides are TGTGCCAGCAGCCCCGGACAGGGGAGGAGTCAGCCCCAGCATTTT. The J gene is TRBJ1-5, the V gene TRBV6-1; 9 bases are shared with TRBD1. V lost 6 bases and J lost 6; bases outside the gene matches: 9. CDR1 is MNHNS and CDR2 is SASEGT in the germline V gene. The CDR3 runs 15 residues.

This clonotype was observed a handful of times. The rearrangement joins TRBV19 to TRBJ2-7; weak D call: TRBD2 (5 bases). Trimming took 4 bases from V and 6 from J, leaving 13 bases between them. The CDR3 runs to 13 residues. Germline CDR1 is LNHDA and CDR2 is SQIVND (reference sequence). CDR3 sequence: CASSSGPALEQYF. The CDR3 nucleotides are TGTGCCAGTAGTAGCGGGCCGGCTCTCGAGCAGTACTTC.

This clonotype was recorded at least ten times. This rearrangement joins TRBV6-1 to TRBJ2-4; 7 bases map to TRBD1. V lost 9 bases to trimming and J lost 12 bases; unmatched junction nucleotides: 11. Germline CDR1 and CDR2: MNHNS and SASEGT. CDR3 size: 12 residues. The CDR3 sequence is CASLDRVGAQYF. Here the CDR3 DNA reads TGTGCCAGTCTCGACAGGGTGGGCGCTCAGTACTTC.

Concerning this clonotype itself: This may be a read error: a much more frequent sequence differs by one nucleotide. The chain joins TRBV28 to TRBJ1-1; D not certain. With 3 bases removed from V and 4 bases from J, the gap between germline ends came to 9 bases. This CDR3 comprises 13 residues. The germline gives CDR1 MDHEN, CDR2 SYDVKM. CDR3 nucleotides: TGTGCCAGCAGTTTTTCTCTGAGCACTGAAGCTTTCTTT. Protein product: CASSFSLSTEAFF.

At least ten counts were recorded for this clonotype. The chain combines TRBV20-1 with TRBJ1-1, with D possibly being TRBD1 (6 bases). Trimming took off 5 bases at V and 4 bases at J, with 14 bases between the two ends. The germline CDR1 and CDR2 sequences are DFQATT and SNEGSKA (reference sequence). The CDR3 has 13 residues. The CDR3 reads CSAVQGAATEAFF. For the CDR3, the DNA is TGCAGTGCTGTACAGGGAGCAGCCACTGAAGCTTTCTTT.

The chain combines TRBV4-2 with TRBJ1-2; 8 bases agree with TRBD1. CDR1 and CDR2 (germline): LGHNA, YNFKEQ. V was pared by 4 bases and J by 6 bases, with 4 bases of the junction left unmatched. The CDR3 covers 13 residues. In DNA form, the CDR3 reads TGTGCCAGCAGCCGGGACAGGAGGAATGGCTACACCTTC. Translation gives CASSRDRRNGYTF.